The source of this T cell receptor beta chain is a study of cytomegalovirus exposure and HLA in healthy donors. The V end was cut by 3 bases, the J end by 8 bases, with 15 bases between. This CDR3 is built from 15 residues. Germline values: CDR1 SGHRS, CDR2 YFSETQ. The PCR contained 60 Vbeta and 13 Jbeta primers. Sequenced by immunoSEQ multiplex PCR; TCRdb stores in-frame clones only, minus some. Its table lists about 140,000 clones. Notes on this clone: As yet, its antigen is unknown.

Overall study results and limits: An analysis was carried out at a later point. It showed that HLA-associated TCR beta chains were more clonally expanded than equally common non-associated chains.

The origin of this receptor is a man aged 35 to 55 in good health and CMV-seronegative. The source material was PBMCs. This chain uses TRBV5-1 with TRBJ1-6; a possible D gene is TRBD1 (5 bases). The DNA for the CDR3 is TGCGCCAGCAGCTGGGGCCCGGGTACCTATTCACCCCTCCACTTT. It yields the protein CASSWGPGTYSPLHF.